This T cell receptor beta chain appears in the sequencing data of a study of cytomegalovirus exposure and HLA in healthy donors. Study results and caveats: Segments of the TCR beta V type were, in most cases, productive about 87% or about 30% of the time in an earlier analysis.

Note on this clone: Its antigen remains unidentified.

The CDR3 runs to 13 residues. The V and J ends lost 4 bases and 10 bases, in that order; junction bases with no gene match: 8. Per germline, CDR1 SNHLY and CDR2 FYNNEI. Researchers ran the PCR with 60 Vbeta and 13 Jbeta primers. The method was immunoSEQ multiplex PCR; TCRdb's version includes in-frame clones alone and lacks a portion of them. The table has 63,000 or so clones, around 80% seen once. The chain links TRBV2 to TRBJ1-2; TRBD1 agrees at 8 bases. The receptor comes from a woman aged 25 to 39 in good health and CMV-seropositive. Input material: PBMCs. Here the CDR3 DNA reads TGTGCCAGCAGTGGGACAGGGAGTGAAGTCTACACCTTC. This codes for CASSGTGSEVYTF.